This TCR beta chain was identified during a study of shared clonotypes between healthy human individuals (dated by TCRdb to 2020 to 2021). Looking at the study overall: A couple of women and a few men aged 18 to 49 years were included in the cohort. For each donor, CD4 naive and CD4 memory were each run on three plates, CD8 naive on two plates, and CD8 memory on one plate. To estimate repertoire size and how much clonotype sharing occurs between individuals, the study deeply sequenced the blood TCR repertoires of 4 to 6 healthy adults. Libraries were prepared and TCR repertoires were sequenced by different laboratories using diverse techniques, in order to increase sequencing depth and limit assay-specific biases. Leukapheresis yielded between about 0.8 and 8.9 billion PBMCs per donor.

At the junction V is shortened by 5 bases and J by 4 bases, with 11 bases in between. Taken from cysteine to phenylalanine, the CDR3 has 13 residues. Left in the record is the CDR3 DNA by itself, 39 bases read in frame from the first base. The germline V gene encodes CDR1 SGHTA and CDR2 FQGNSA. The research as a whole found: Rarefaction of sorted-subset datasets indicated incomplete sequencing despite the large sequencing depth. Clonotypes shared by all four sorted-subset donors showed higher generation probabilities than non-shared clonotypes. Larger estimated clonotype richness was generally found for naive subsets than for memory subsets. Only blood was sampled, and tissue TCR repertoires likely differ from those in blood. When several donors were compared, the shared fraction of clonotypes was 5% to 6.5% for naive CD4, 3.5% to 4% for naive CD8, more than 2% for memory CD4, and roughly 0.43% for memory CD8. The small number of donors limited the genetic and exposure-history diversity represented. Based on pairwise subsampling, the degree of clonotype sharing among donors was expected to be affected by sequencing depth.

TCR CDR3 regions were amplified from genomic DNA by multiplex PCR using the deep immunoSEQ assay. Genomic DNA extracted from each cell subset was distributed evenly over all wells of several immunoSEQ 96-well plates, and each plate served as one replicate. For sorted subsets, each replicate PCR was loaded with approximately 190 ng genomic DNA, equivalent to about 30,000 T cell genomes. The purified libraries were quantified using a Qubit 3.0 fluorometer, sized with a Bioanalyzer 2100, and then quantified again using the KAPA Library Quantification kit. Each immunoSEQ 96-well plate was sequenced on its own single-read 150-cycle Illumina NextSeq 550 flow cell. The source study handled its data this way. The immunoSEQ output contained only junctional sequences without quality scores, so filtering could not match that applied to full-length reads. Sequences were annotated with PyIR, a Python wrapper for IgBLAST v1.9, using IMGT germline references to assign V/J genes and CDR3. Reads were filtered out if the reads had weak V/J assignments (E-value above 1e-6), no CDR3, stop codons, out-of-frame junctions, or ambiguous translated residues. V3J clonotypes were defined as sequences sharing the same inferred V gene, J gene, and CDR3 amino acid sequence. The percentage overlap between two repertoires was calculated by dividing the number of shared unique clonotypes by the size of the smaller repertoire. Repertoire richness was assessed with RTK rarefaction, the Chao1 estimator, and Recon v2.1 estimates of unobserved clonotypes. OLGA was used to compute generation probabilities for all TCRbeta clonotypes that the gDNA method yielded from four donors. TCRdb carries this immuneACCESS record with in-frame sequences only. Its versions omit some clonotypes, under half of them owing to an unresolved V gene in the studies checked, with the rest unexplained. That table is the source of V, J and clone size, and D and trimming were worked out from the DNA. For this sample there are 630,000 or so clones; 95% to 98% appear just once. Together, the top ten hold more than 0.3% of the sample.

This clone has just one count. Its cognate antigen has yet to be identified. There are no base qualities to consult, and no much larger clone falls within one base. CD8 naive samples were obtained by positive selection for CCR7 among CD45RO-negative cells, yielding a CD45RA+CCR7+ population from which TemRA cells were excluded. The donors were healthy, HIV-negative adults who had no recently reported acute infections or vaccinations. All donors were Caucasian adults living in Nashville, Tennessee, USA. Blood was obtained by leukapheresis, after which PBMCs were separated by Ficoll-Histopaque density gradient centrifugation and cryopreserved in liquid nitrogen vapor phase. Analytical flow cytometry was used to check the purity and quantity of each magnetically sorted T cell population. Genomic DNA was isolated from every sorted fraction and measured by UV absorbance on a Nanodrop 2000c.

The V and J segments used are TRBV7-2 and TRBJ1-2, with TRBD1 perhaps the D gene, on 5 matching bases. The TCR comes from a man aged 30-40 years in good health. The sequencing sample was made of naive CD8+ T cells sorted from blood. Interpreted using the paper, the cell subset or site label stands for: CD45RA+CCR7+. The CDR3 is CASSGATVYGYTF. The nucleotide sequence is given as TGTGCCAGCAGCGGGGCGACAGTCTATGGCTACACCTTC.